This TCR beta chain appears in the sequencing data of a study of T cell responses to AZD1222 COVID-19 vaccine. Findings of the study overall: Vaccine-related CD4 TCRs covered spike, predominating at 160-218 and 743-854. Unmutated variant regions are reportedly the target of nearly half of TCRs that are spike-specific. Repertoires in all cases were sampled only once the peak T cell response had passed.

Germline V gene sequence: CDR1 SQVTM, CDR2 ANQGSEA. The CDR3 covers 14 residues. The V end was cut by 6 bases, the J end by 4 bases, with 17 bases between. The method was immunoSEQ multiplex PCR; TCRdb's version includes in-frame clones alone and lacks a portion of them. The profile shows roughly 180,000 clones, 85% to 95% of them singletons. In this sample, this clone turned up once. What it recognizes is unknown. V usage is TRBV29-1 and J usage is TRBJ2-3; D gene uncertain. The sample was peripheral blood, taken 28 days after the second AZD1222 dose. This TCR was sampled from an adult who received the AZD1222 COVID-19 vaccine. The CDR3 region is CSVGAVVVPDTQYF. CDR3 bases: TGCAGCGTAGGTGCCGTGGTAGTCCCAGATACGCAGTATTTT.